This TCR beta chain was recorded in a study of blood T cell repertoires in COVID-19 (dated by TCRdb to 2018 to 2021). Context from the whole study: Samples from collaborators originated in the United States, Italy and Spain and spanned both the acute and convalescent phases of COVID-19. Samples came from the ongoing ImmuneRACE study (first 160 participants) plus 1,254 subjects from 6 global collaborators. The dataset comprised deeply sampled blood TCRbeta repertoires from subjects exposed to, actively infected with, or recovered from COVID-19. The repertoires were released in a freely available public database meant as a resource for research on the immune response to SARS-CoV-2. The material from the prospective study consisted of cDNA or gDNA derived from T cells, B-cell-depleted T cells, or PBMCs. Nearly every sample came with metadata listing a de-identified subject ID, COVID-19 status, age in years and sex. HLA class I and class II types, where available, came from metadata supplied by the sample provider rather than from assay-based typing.

What the research found in general, with its limitations: The amount of clinical and demographic metadata varied by source and participant and was provided uncurated.

Turning to this clone: Its target antigen remains unknown. Base-call qualities are not available, and no considerably larger clone is one nucleotide away.

The immunoSEQ Assay, a bias-controlled multiplex PCR, was used to amplify TCRbeta CDR3 regions from genomic DNA. The authors' pipeline ran thus. The number of nucleated cells in each sample was estimated by amplification of reference gene primers within the assay. Sequence reads were collapsed and filtered to measure the absolute abundance of every unique TCRbeta CDR3 rearrangement. For each sample, productive Simpson clonality was calculated by taking the square root of Simpson's diversity index across productive rearrangements. Drawn from immuneACCESS, this table holds only the in-frame rearrangements with V and J called that TCRdb kept. Clones are partly lost; checked studies trace under half to an unresolved V gene and leave the rest unexplained. Clone size and V and J calls were adopted from that table, with D and trimming inferred from the DNA. Within this sample are over 80,000 clones, with approximately 79% of them counted one time only. Roughly 4% of the sample rests with the top ten.

The CDR3 numbers 14 residues from cysteine through phenylalanine. The DNA shown is the 42-base CDR3, in frame from base 1. CDR1 and CDR2 are read off the germline V gene (reference sequence) as SGHNT and YYREEE. Trimming accounts for 4 bases at V and 2 bases at J, while the number of junction bases matched to no gene is 3. In Seattle, one collaborating source enrolled patients while the infection was active and tracked those patients longitudinally over the course of disease. Each collaborating institution followed its own protocols to collect whole blood in K2EDTA tubes. For TCRbeta analysis, collaborator samples were shipped as frozen whole blood, as isolated PBMCs, or as DNA extracted from either sample type.

The clonotype comes from an older man with COVID-19, enrolled during active disease. The sequenced material came from peripheral blood. The chain links TRBV5-4 with TRBJ1-2; TRBD1 fits 9 bases in the junction. The base sequence is TGTGCCAGCAGCCCCGGACAGGGGAACTATGGCTACACCTTC. Translated, this gives CASSPGQGNYGYTF.